One and the same sample provided the 30 T cell receptor beta chains below, sequenced in a study of CD8 T cells in Susac syndrome. Random hexamers served to reverse transcribe about 0.5 to 1 ug RNA. MiXCR, run by TCRdb on the immunoSEQ multiplex PCR reads, gives a single entry per CDR3 protein. The sample lists 200,000 or so distinct CDR3 sequences; 80% to 95% were seen once. Sequences were obtained from CD8+ T cells from PBMCs. The receptors stem from a human donor with multiple sclerosis.

The chain links TRBV18 to TRBJ1-2; D is ambiguous. The length of the CDR3 is 14 residues. Germline V gene data show CDR1 as KGHSH and CDR2 as LQKENI. Trimming stripped 0 bases from V and 4 bases from J, with 9 bases between. The CDR3, as DNA: TGTGCCAGCTCACCACCGTTCCCCTCCTATGGCTACACCTTC. Translated, it gives CASSPPFPSYGYTF.

The rearrangement uses TRBV7-9 and TRBJ2-1; D is uncertain. This CDR3 contains 14 residues. With 1 base removed from V and 8 bases from J, the gap between germline ends came to 12 bases. CDR1 is SEHNR and CDR2 is FQNEAQ in the germline V gene (reference sequence). In DNA form, the CDR3 reads TGTGCCAGCAGCTTAGACAGTGGGCTCGATGAGCAGTTCTTC. Amino acids: CASSLDSGLDEQFF.

The V gene is TRBV6-1, the J gene TRBJ1-5; TRBD1 matches at 8 bases. This CDR3 contains 18 residues. With 4 bases clipped from V and 6 bases from J, the junction kept 17 bases outside the gene matches. Germline lookup yields CDR1 MNHNS and CDR2 SASEGT. The CDR3 DNA reads TGTGCCAGCAGTGGTTGGACAGGGTGGCTTATTGGGGGTCAGCCCCAGCATTTT. This sequence encodes CASSGWTGWLIGGQPQHF.

The chain employs TRBV27 and TRBJ1-1, with D unresolved. The CDR3 has 13 residues. The germline V gene encodes CDR1 MNHEY and CDR2 SMNVEV (reference sequence). V was cut by 3 bases and J by 3 bases, with 8 bases left in between. CDR3 protein: CASSFGSYTEAFF. The DNA for the CDR3 is TGTGCCAGCAGTTTCGGCAGTTACACTGAAGCTTTCTTT.

The J gene is TRBJ2-2, the V gene TRBV15; tentative D call: TRBD1 (5 bases). V dropped 4 bases and J dropped 6 bases, with 9 bases sitting between them. Germline lookup yields CDR1 LNHNV and CDR2 YYDKDF (reference sequence). The CDR3 contains 13 residues. The CDR3 DNA follows: TGTGCCACCAGCACCAGGGCGCCCGGGGAGCTGTTTTTT. The encoded protein is CATSTRAPGELFF.

The J gene is TRBJ2-5, the V gene TRBV12-3 or TRBV12-4; D gene unclear. The CDR3 is 13 residues long. Between the trimmed V and J ends, which lost 5 bases and 2 bases, there was a span of 9 bases. CDR3 bases: TGTGCCAGCAGTCCCCCGGAGCAAGAGACCCAGTACTTC. As protein: CASSPPEQETQYF.

V gene TRBV19 combines with J gene TRBJ1-1; D unclear. Germline V CDR1 and CDR2: LNHDA, SQIVND (reference sequence). This CDR3 is built from 13 residues. V was clipped by 1 base and J by 4 bases, with 7 bases between them. CDR3 loop: CASSIGPGTEAFF. The CDR3 nucleotides read TGTGCCAGTAGTATAGGACCAGGCACTGAAGCTTTCTTT.

The chain couples TRBV18 to TRBJ2-5; D perhaps matches TRBD2 (6 bases). V was clipped by 2 bases and J by 5 bases, with 21 bases between them. The CDR3 spans 17 residues. CDR1 and CDR2 from the germline V gene are KGHSH and LQKENI. CDR3 in amino acids: CASSPDWDFLPQETQYF. In nucleotides, the CDR3 is TGTGCCAGCTCACCAGATTGGGACTTTCTACCCCAGGAGACCCAGTACTTC.

This rearrangement joins TRBV2 to TRBJ2-7; D gene unclear. Germline V gene sequence: CDR1 SNHLY, CDR2 FYNNEI. Trimming shortened V by 2 bases and J by 5 bases, and 10 bases separated the two germline ends. The CDR3 totals 13 residues. The CDR3 nucleotides are TGTGCCAGCAGTGAATGGCAGGCTAACGAGCAGTACTTC. This encodes CASSEWQANEQYF.

The chain combines TRBV7-9 with TRBJ2-2, with TRBD1 identical over 10 bases. The CDR3 sequence is 16 residues long. With V trimmed by 4 bases and J by 5 bases, 7 bases remained unmatched. CDR1 is SEHNR, CDR2 FQNEAQ, per germline (reference sequence). CDR3 sequence reads: CASSSTGQGSTGELFF. Here the CDR3 DNA reads TGTGCCAGCAGCTCAACGGGACAGGGGTCAACCGGGGAGCTGTTTTTT.

This rearrangement joins TRBV3-1 to TRBJ2-1, with 10 bases that match TRBD2. J was trimmed by 0 bases and V by 1 base; bases with no gene match: 0. Per germline, CDR1 LGHDT and CDR2 YNNKEL (reference sequence). The CDR3 length is 16 residues. The CDR3 DNA sequence: TGTGCCAGCAGCCAAGTAGCGGGGGGCTCCTACAATGAGCAGTTCTTC. The encoded protein is CASSQVAGGSYNEQFF.

The chain employs TRBV19 and TRBJ1-1; D is possibly TRBD1 (6 bases). Germline lookup yields CDR1 LNHDA and CDR2 SQIVND (reference sequence). V lost 6 bases and J lost 1, with 15 bases in between. The CDR3 is 15 residues long. The CDR3 reads CASSSSWGANTEAFF. CDR3 DNA sequence: TGTGCCAGTAGCTCATCCTGGGGGGCGAACACTGAAGCTTTCTTT.

In its sample, this clonotype was seen a few times. The chain joins TRBV5-1 to TRBJ2-1; D is undetermined. The ends were cut back, 1 base at V and 3 bases at J, with 8 bases in the middle. This CDR3 spans 14 amino acids. CDR1 and CDR2 from the germline V gene are SGHRS and YFSETQ. The CDR3 DNA follows: TGCGCCAGCAGCTTGTTGAAGGGCTACAATGAGCAGTTCTTC. Translation gives CASSLLKGYNEQFF.

This clonotype has only one observation. V is TRBV27 and J is TRBJ2-5; possibly TRBD2 for D (7 bases). The germline V gene encodes CDR1 MNHEY and CDR2 SMNVEV (reference sequence). Trimming shortened V by 5 bases and J by 4 bases, and 11 bases separated the two germline ends. The CDR3 covers 13 residues. CDR3: CASSLAGAETQYF. CDR3 nucleotide sequence: TGTGCCAGCAGTCTGGCGGGGGCAGAGACCCAGTACTTC.

This chain joins TRBV6-5 and TRBJ1-1; D uncertain. Germline lookup yields CDR1 MNHEY and CDR2 SVGAGI. CDR3 length: 13 amino acids. The ends were cut back, 5 bases at V and 4 bases at J, with 11 bases in the middle. This CDR3 reads CASSRTSGTEAFF. CDR3 bases: TGTGCCAGCAGTCGAACATCGGGCACTGAAGCTTTCTTT.

The V gene is TRBV20-1, the J gene TRBJ2-1; D is possibly TRBD2 (5 bases). CDR3 length: 14 amino acids. The ends were cut back, 5 bases at V and 7 bases at J, with 18 bases in the middle. Per germline, CDR1 DFQATT and CDR2 SNEGSKA (reference sequence). The CDR3 loop reads CSAWEIEGGNEQFF. Written as DNA, the CDR3 is TGCAGTGCTTGGGAGATAGAAGGCGGGAATGAGCAGTTCTTC.

The chain employs TRBV30 and TRBJ1-2; D not certain. In germline, CDR1 is GTSNPN, CDR2 SVGIG (reference sequence). This CDR3 is built from 11 residues. V was cut by 5 bases and J by 4 bases, with 8 bases left in between. The CDR3 region is CAWLLGYGYTF. CDR3 DNA: TGTGCCTGGTTACTAGGCTATGGCTACACCTTC. Using reference TRBV30 and TRBJ1-2 for the parts outside the CDR3, the full variable domain is SQTIHQWPATLVQPVGSPLSLECTVEGTSNPNLYWYRQAAGRGLQLLFYSVGIGQISSEVPQNLSASRPQDRQFILSSKKLLLSDSGFYLCAWLLGYGYTFGSGTRLTVV.

The V call is TRBV7-9, the J call TRBJ1-4, with a possible D match to TRBD1 (5 bases). Germline-derived CDR1 and CDR2 are SEHNR and FQNEAQ (reference sequence). The CDR3 is 16 residues long. V lost 5 bases and J 3 bases, leaving 16 bases between the germline ends. This CDR3 reads CASSPIPGGSNEKLFF. The CDR3 DNA follows: TGTGCCAGCAGCCCCATCCCCGGGGGGTCTAATGAAAAACTGTTTTTT.

The chain recombines TRBV27 with TRBJ2-7, with D uncertain. Trimming removed 5 bases at V and 2 bases at J, with 13 bases between. Germline V lookup: CDR1 MNHEY, CDR2 SMNVEV (reference sequence). The CDR3 covers 14 residues. Here the CDR3 reads CASSMTGTPYEQYF. The CDR3, as DNA: TGTGCCAGCAGTATGACGGGTACCCCCTACGAGCAGTACTTC.

There are a few counts of this clonotype. The chain links TRBV12-3 or TRBV12-4 to TRBJ2-7, with D possibly TRBD1 on 5 matching bases. V was clipped by 3 bases and J by 1 base, with 7 bases between them. The CDR3 runs 13 residues. CDR3 residues: CASSFSGSYEQYF. The CDR3 nucleotides are TGTGCCAGCAGTTTTTCAGGGTCCTACGAGCAGTACTTC.

The V gene is TRBV27, the J gene TRBJ2-2; D unclear. The CDR3 has 11 amino acids. V lost 7 bases and J 7 bases, leaving 7 bases between the germline ends. CDR1 is MNHEY, CDR2 SMNVEV, per germline (reference sequence). This CDR3 is CASMEFGELFF. CDR3 in DNA: TGTGCCAGCATGGAGTTCGGGGAGCTGTTTTTT.

The V call is TRBV20-1, the J call TRBJ2-7; maybe TRBD2 (7 bases). Germline loops: CDR1 DFQATT, CDR2 SNEGSKA (reference sequence). This CDR3 region has 14 residues. The V and J ends lost 5 bases and 2 bases respectively, with 16 bases between them. The chain's CDR3 is CSALEGGGAYEQYF. The CDR3 nucleotides read TGCAGTGCTCTAGAGGGAGGGGGGGCCTACGAGCAGTACTTC.

The chain employs TRBV20-1 and TRBJ2-7; 11 bases match TRBD2. J was trimmed by 1 base and V by 6 bases; bases with no gene match: 8. Germline V gives CDR1 DFQATT, CDR2 SNEGSKA (reference sequence). This CDR3 region has 15 residues. CDR3 DNA: TGCAGTGCAGACCTAGCGGGAGGCCCATCCTACGAGCAGTACTTC. Encoded protein: CSADLAGGPSYEQYF.

This clonotype was recorded only once. This chain joins TRBV3-1 and TRBJ2-6; TRBD2 matches 12 bases. The length of the CDR3 is 20 residues. The V gene's germline CDR1 is LGHDT and CDR2 YNNKEL (reference sequence). With V trimmed by 0 bases and J by 4 bases, 10 bases remained unmatched. The CDR3 coding sequence is TGTGCCAGCAGCCAAGAAGGTCTTCTAGCGGGGGGGGTCGGGGCCAACGTCCTGACTTTC. Protein sequence: CASSQEGLLAGGVGANVLTF.

The V and J genes are TRBV7-9 and TRBJ2-1; 7 bases are a match to TRBD2. The germline CDR1 and CDR2 sequences are SEHNR and FQNEAQ (reference sequence). The CDR3 is 19 amino acids. V lost 3 bases, J lost 0 bases, and 14 bases stayed unmatched. The CDR3 coding sequence is TGTGCCAGCAGCTTGATTCTAGCGGTCGCCCTGAGCTCCTACAATGAGCAGTTCTTC. It encodes CASSLILAVALSSYNEQFF.

A single count supports this clonotype. J is TRBJ2-1 and V is TRBV9, with 8 bases matching TRBD2. J gave up 8 bases and V 5 bases, and 3 bases lay outside the gene matches. This CDR3 is 12 amino acids long. In germline, CDR1 is SGDLS, CDR2 YYNGEE. The CDR3 region is CASRGLADEQFF. CDR3 DNA: TGTGCCAGCAGAGGACTAGCAGATGAGCAGTTCTTC.

The genes are TRBV19 and TRBJ1-4; D gene ambiguous. This CDR3 contains 13 residues. Between the trimmed V and J ends, which lost 4 bases and 7 bases, there was a span of 10 bases. In germline, CDR1 is LNHDA, CDR2 SQIVND (reference sequence). CDR3 amino acids: CASSSSASEKLFF. Written as DNA, the CDR3 is TGTGCCAGTAGTAGTTCGGCCTCTGAAAAACTGTTTTTT.

The chain uses TRBV15 and TRBJ1-5, with 9 positions matching TRBD1. The CDR3 has 19 residues. V lost 2 bases to trimming and J lost 0 bases; unmatched junction nucleotides: 11. The V gene's germline CDR1 is LNHNV and CDR2 YYDKDF (reference sequence). The CDR3 region has the DNA TGTGCCACCAGCAGATCCCCGGGACAGGGTGTCGATAGCAATCAGCCCCAGCATTTT. Amino acids: CATSRSPGQGVDSNQPQHF.

In this sample, this clonotype turned up a few times. CDR3 sequence reads: CASSWGTDTQYF. The CDR3 DNA reads TGTGCCAGCAGTTGGGGTACAGATACGCAGTATTTT. The chain joins TRBV12-3 or TRBV12-4 to TRBJ2-3; D not certain. CDR3 length equals 12 residues. Trimming pared 4 bases from V and 3 bases from J, leaving 5 bases between.

The rearrangement joins TRBV7-9 to TRBJ2-3; no definite D call. This CDR3 is built from 13 residues. V was shortened by 6 bases and J by 2 bases, with 9 bases between the two germline ends. Per the germline V gene, CDR1 is SEHNR and CDR2 is FQNEAQ (reference sequence). Here the CDR3 reads CASRARPTDTQYF. For the CDR3, the DNA is TGTGCCAGCAGAGCCCGGCCCACAGATACGCAGTATTTT.